This T cell receptor beta chain derives from a study of T cell responses to AZD1222 COVID-19 vaccine. The study, taken as a whole, reports: Clonal diversity was possibly underestimated; the donors were predominantly white British and more often female.

This clone has a handful of counts. Its cognate antigen is unknown. The CDR3 is 14 residues long. V trimming: 8 bases; J trimming: 4 bases; junction bases outside the gene matches: 5. CDR1 is SNHLY, CDR2 FYNNEI, per germline. TCRdb's copy holds only in-frame clones and misses some; the assay was immunoSEQ multiplex PCR. The sample consists of approximately 140,000 clones, roughly 90% of them appearing once. V gene TRBV2 combines with J gene TRBJ2-1; 10 nucleotides agree with TRBD2. The source is an adult in good health. Sequenced material: peripheral blood, taken on day 0 of AZD1222 vaccination. Here the CDR3 DNA reads TGTGCCAGCCGGTGGACTAGCGGTTACAATGAGCAGTTCTTC. Its protein product is CASRWTSGYNEQFF.